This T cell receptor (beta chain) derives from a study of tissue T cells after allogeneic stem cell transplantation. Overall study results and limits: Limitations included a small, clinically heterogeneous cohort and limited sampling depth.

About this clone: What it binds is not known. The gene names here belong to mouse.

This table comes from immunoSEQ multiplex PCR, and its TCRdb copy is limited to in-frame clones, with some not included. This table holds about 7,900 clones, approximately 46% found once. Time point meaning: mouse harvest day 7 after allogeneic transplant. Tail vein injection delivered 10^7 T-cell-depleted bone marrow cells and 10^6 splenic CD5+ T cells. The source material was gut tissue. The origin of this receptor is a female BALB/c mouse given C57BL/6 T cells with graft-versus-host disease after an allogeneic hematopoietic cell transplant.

CDR3 bases read: TGTGCCAGCTCTCTCGAGCAGGGGAGAGACTCCGACTACACC. As protein: CASSLEQGRDSDYT. In full, the CDR3 is CASSLEQGRDSDYTF. The chain has TRBV12-2 and TRBJ1-2, with D perhaps TRBD1 (6 bases). The CDR3 is cut off 1 residue early in the read; its end comes from the germline J gene. The germline V gene encodes CDR1 SGHLS and CDR2 HYDKME. V lost 0 bases and J lost 3, with 13 bases in between. This CDR3 region has 15 residues.